This TCR beta chain originates from a study of PD-L1 blockade in urothelial cancer. Whole-study context: Individuals in the cohort had been given 0 to 3 earlier chemotherapy regimens. Study outcomes and limitations: Pretreatment clonality of the blood TCR repertoire below the median was predictive of superior survival.

The assay was immunoSEQ multiplex PCR, and TCRdb's table has in-frame clones only and misses some. Among roughly 50,000 clones listed, 70% to 90% were seen once. V lost 5 bases, J lost 5 bases, and 6 bases stayed unmatched. Germline V lookup: CDR1 SEHNR, CDR2 FQNEAQ (reference sequence). The CDR3 runs 15 residues. As concerns this clone: The antigen remains unidentified.

The chain recombines TRBV7-9 with TRBJ2-7; TRBD2 matches 13 bases. Sequencing used PBMCs, obtained around atezolizumab (anti-PD-L1) treatment. This clonotype originated in a man aged 60 to 69 with urothelial cancer. CDR3: CASSPRTSGGNEQYF. The CDR3 coding sequence is TGTGCCAGCAGCCCACGGACTAGCGGGGGAAACGAGCAGTACTTC.